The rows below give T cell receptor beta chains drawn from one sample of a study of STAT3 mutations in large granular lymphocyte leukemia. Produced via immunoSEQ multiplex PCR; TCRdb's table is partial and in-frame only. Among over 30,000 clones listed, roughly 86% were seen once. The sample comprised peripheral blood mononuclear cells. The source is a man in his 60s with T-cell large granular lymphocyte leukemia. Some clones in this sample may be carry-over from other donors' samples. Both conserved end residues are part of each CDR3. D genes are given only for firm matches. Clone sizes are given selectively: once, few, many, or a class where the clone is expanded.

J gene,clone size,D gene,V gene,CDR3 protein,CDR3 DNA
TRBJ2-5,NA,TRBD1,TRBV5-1,CASSSAGQGGETQYF,TGCGCCAGCAGCTCTGCGGGACAGGGTGGGGAGACCCAGTACTTC
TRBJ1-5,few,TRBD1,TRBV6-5,CASSYGQGDQPQHF,TGTGCCAGCAGTTACGGTCAGGGGGATCAGCCCCAGCATTTT
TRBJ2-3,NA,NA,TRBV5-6,CASSWGFRTDTQYF,TGTGCCAGCAGCTGGGGGTTCCGGACAGATACGCAGTATTTT
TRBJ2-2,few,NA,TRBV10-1,CAAGQPNTGELFF,TGCGCGGCCGGGCAGCCGAACACCGGGGAGCTGTTTTTT
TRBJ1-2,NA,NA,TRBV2,CASRTDSPYGYTF,TGTGCCAGCCGTACGGACAGCCCCTATGGCTACACCTTC
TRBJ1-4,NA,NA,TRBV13,CASSFRETPNEKLFF,TGTGCCAGCAGCTTTCGGGAAACCCCTAATGAAAAACTGTTTTTT
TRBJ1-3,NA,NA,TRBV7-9,CASSPRGRGVGNTIYF,TGTGCCAGCAGCCCGCGAGGTAGAGGGGTCGGAAACACCATATATTTT
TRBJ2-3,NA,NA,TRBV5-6,CASSSPAADTQYF,TGTGCCAGCAGCTCCCCTGCCGCAGATACGCAGTATTTT
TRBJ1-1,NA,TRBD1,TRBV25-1,CATSWDRGGNTEAFF,TGTGCCACCTCGTGGGACAGGGGTGGAAACACTGAAGCTTTCTTT
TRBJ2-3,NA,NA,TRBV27,CASSSPYTQYF,TGTGCCAGCAGTTCACCTTATACGCAGTATTTT
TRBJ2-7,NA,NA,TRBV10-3,CAISDLGWGQYF,TGTGCCATCAGTGATTTGGGTTGGGGGCAGTACTTC
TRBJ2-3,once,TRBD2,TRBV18,CASSPLAGGPTDTQYF,TGTGCCAGCTCACCACTAGCGGGAGGCCCCACAGATACGCAGTATTTT
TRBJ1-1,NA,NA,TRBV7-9,CASSLTIDRTEAFF,TGTGCCAGCAGCTTAACCATCGACCGCACTGAAGCTTTCTTT
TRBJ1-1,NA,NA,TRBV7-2,CASSLNRQDEAFF,TGTGCCAGCAGCCTAAATCGACAGGATGAGGCTTTCTTT
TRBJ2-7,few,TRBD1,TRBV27,CASSLQGAYEQYF,TGTGCCAGCAGTTTACAGGGGGCGTACGAGCAGTACTTC
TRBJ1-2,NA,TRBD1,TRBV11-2,CASSLDSGGYGYTF,TGTGCCAGCAGCTTAGACTCAGGGGGTTATGGCTACACCTTC
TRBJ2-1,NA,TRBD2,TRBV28,CASSLVGLAANEQFF,TGTGCCAGCAGTTTGGTAGGCCTAGCGGCCAATGAGCAGTTCTTC
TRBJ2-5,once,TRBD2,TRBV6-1,CASSLLAGAVETQYF,TGTGCCAGCAGTTTGCTAGCGGGAGCGGTCGAGACCCAGTACTTC
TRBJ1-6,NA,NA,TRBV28,CASSFGVSPLHF,TGTGCCAGCAGTTTTGGGGTCTCACCCCTCCACTTT
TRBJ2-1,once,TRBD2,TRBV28,CASSPGLAGGPRKYNEQFF,TGTGCCAGCAGTCCGGGACTAGCGGGAGGGCCGCGGAAGTACAATGAGCAGTTCTTC
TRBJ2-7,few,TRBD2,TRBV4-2,CASSQEVPSGSRHEQYF,TGTGCCAGCAGCCAAGAGGTACCTAGCGGGAGTCGGCACGAGCAGTACTTC
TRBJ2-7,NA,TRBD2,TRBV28,CASSYRTSESYEQYF,TGTGCCAGCAGCTATAGGACTAGCGAGAGCTACGAGCAGTACTTC
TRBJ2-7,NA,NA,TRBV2,CASSESTGGPKGEQYF,TGTGCCAGCAGTGAGTCAACGGGCGGGCCCAAGGGCGAGCAGTACTTC
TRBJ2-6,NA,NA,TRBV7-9,CASSPKEPKNSGANVLTF,TGTGCCAGCAGCCCTAAGGAACCTAAAAACTCTGGGGCCAACGTCCTGACTTTC
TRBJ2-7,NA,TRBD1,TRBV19,CASSRDRNSYEQYF,TGTGCCAGTAGTAGGGACAGGAACTCCTACGAGCAGTACTTC
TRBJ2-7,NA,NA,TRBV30,CAWSGQDSYEQYF,TGTGCCTGGAGCGGGCAGGACTCCTACGAGCAGTACTTC
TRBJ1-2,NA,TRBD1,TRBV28,CASSRTGANWGYTF,TGTGCCAGCAGTCGGACAGGAGCTAACTGGGGCTACACCTTC
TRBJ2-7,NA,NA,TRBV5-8,CASSLGTVTTYEQYF,TGTGCCAGCAGCTTGGGGACAGTAACCACCTACGAGCAGTACTTC
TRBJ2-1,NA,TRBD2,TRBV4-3,CASSAGFAGDNEQFF,TGCGCCAGCAGCGCCGGGTTTGCGGGAGACAATGAGCAGTTCTTC
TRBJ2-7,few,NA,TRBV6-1,CASSDAFGDYEQYF,TGTGCCAGCAGTGATGCGTTCGGGGACTACGAGCAGTACTTC
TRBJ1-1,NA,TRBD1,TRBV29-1,CSVTGTGTMNTEAFF,TGCAGCGTTACCGGGACAGGGACCATGAACACTGAAGCTTTCTTT
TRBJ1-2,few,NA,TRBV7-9,CASRLTVDGYTF,TGTGCCAGCAGGTTAACGGTGGATGGCTACACCTTC
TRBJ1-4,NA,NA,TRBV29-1,CSSATNEKLFF,TGCAGCAGTGCAACTAATGAAAAACTGTTTTTT
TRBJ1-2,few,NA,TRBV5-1,CASSLLSGSGYTF,TGCGCCAGCAGCCTCCTGTCGGGATCCGGCTACACCTTC
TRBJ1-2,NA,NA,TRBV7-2,CASSLASRDPGGYTF,TGTGCCAGCAGCTTAGCTTCCCGGGACCCGGGTGGCTACACCTTC